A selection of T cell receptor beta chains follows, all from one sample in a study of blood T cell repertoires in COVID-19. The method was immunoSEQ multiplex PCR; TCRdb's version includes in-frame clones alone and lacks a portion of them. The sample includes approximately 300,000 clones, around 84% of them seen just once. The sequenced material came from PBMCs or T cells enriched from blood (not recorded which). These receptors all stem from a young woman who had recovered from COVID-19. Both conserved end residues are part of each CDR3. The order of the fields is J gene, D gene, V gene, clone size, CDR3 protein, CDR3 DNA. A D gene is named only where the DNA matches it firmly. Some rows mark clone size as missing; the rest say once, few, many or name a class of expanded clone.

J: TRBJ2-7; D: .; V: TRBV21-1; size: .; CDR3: CASSKHEGQGSEQYF; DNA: TGTGCCAGCAGCAAACATGAAGGACAGGGGTCCGAGCAGTACTTC
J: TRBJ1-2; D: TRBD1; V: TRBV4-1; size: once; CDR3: CASSHLTLSRDRVYGYTF; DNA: TGCGCCAGCAGCCATCTCACTCTTAGCCGGGACAGGGTCTATGGCTACACCTTC
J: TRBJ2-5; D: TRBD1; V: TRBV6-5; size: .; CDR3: CASSYQETGGKETQYF; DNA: TGTGCCAGCAGTTACCAGGAGACAGGGGGCAAGGAGACCCAGTACTTC
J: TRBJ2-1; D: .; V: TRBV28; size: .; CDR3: CASSSSSLRQFF; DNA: TGTGCCAGCAGTTCTAGCTCCCTGCGGCAGTTCTTC
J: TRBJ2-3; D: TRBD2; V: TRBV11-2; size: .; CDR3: CASSSTSGADTQYF; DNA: TGTGCCAGCAGCTCGACTAGCGGGGCAGATACGCAGTATTTT
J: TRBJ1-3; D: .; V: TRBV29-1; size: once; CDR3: CSVEYGGNTIYF; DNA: TGCAGCGTTGAATATGGCGGAAACACCATATATTTT
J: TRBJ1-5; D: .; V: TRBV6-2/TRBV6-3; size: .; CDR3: CASSYADRYSNQPQHF; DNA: TGTGCCAGCAGTTACGCCGACAGGTATAGCAATCAGCCCCAGCATTTT
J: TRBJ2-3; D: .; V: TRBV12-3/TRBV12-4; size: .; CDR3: CASSLADRRKYF; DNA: TGTGCCAGCAGTTTAGCGGACAGAAGAAAGTATTTT
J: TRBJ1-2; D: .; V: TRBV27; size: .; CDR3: CASSTRPGSVGYTF; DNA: TGTGCCAGCAGTACCCGTCCAGGGTCGGTTGGCTACACCTTC
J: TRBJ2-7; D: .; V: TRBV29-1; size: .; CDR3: CSVEVMRYEQYF; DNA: TGCAGCGTTGAAGTAATGAGGTACGAGCAGTACTTC
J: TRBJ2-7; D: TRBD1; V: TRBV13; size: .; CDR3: CASSGDRGPYEQYF; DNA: TGTGCCAGCAGCGGGGACAGGGGTCCCTACGAGCAGTACTTC
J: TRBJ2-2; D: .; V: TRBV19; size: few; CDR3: CASSTGAPRAGELFF; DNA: TGTGCCAGTAGTACGGGAGCCCCGAGAGCCGGGGAGCTGTTTTTT
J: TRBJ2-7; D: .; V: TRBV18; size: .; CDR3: CASSPGQGSEQYF; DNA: TGTGCCAGCTCACCTGGGCAGGGCAGCGAGCAGTACTTC
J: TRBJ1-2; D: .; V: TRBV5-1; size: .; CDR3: CASSVGGEPNYGYTF; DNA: TGCGCCAGCAGCGTTGGGGGCGAGCCTAACTATGGCTACACCTTC
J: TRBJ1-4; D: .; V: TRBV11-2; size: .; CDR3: CASSLSIGEEKLFF; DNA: TGTGCCAGCAGCCTTTCTATCGGGGAGGAAAAACTGTTTTTT
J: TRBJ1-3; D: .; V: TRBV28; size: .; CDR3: CASSAALSGNTIYF; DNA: TGTGCCAGCAGTGCCGCGCTCTCTGGAAACACCATATATTTT
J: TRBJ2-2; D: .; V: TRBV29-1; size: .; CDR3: CSVGTGQFAGELFF; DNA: TGCAGCGTGGGGACGGGACAATTTGCCGGGGAGCTGTTTTTT
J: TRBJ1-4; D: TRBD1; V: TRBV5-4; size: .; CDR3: CASSPGGQGGEKLFF; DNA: TGTGCCAGCAGCCCGGGGGGACAGGGGGGTGAAAAACTGTTTTTT
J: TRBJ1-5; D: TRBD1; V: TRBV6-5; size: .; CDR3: CASSFGTGADQPQHF; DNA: TGTGCCAGCAGTTTCGGGACAGGGGCGGATCAGCCCCAGCATTTT
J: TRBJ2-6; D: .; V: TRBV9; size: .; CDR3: CASSSRTGANVLTF; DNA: TGTGCCAGCAGCTCCAGGACTGGGGCCAACGTCCTGACTTTC
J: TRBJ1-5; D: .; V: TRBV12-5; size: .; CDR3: CASGLTNQPQHF; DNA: TGTGCTAGTGGTTTGACTAATCAGCCCCAGCATTTT
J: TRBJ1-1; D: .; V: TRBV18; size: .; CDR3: CASSPRQNTEAFF; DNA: TGTGCCAGCTCACCACGGCAGAACACTGAAGCTTTCTTT
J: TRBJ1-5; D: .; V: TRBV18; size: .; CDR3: CASSPQGGNQPQHF; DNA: TGTGCCAGCTCACCACAGGGAGGGAATCAGCCCCAGCATTTT
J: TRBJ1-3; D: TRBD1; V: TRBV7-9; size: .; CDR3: CASSLVKVGTGGNTIYF; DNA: TGTGCCAGCAGCTTAGTTAAAGTAGGGACAGGCGGAAACACCATATATTTT
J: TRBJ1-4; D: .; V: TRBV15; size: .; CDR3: CATSRGGPIDGGEKLFF; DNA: TGTGCCACCAGCAGAGGGGGGCCCATAGATGGTGGTGAAAAACTGTTTTTT
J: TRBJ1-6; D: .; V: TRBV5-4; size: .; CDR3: CASSLDPGGAYNSPLHF; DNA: TGTGCCAGCAGCTTGGACCCGGGGGGCGCTTATAATTCACCCCTCCACTTT
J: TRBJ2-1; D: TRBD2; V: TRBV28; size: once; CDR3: CASSPGLAGPASYNEQFF; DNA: TGTGCCAGCAGCCCGGGACTAGCGGGACCCGCGTCCTACAATGAGCAGTTCTTC
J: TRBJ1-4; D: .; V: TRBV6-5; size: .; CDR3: CASSPSRDTIEKLFF; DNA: TGTGCCAGCAGTCCCAGCCGGGACACCATTGAAAAACTGTTTTTT
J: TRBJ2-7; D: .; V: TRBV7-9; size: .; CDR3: CASRGGIIPAYEQYF; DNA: TGTGCCAGCAGGGGAGGTATCATCCCGGCCTACGAGCAGTACTTC
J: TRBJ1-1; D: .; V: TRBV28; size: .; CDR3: CATTGDTEAFF; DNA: TGTGCCACCACGGGTGATACTGAAGCTTTCTTT
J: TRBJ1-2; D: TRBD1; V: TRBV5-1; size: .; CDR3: CASSLGQGASGYTF; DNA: TGCGCCAGCAGCTTGGGACAGGGGGCGAGTGGCTACACCTTC
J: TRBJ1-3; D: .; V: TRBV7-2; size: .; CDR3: CASSLQPSSGNTIYF; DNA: TGTGCCAGCAGCTTACAGCCTAGCTCTGGAAACACCATATATTTT
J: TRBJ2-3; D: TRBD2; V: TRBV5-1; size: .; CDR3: CASSFSFPVAGSVDTQYF; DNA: TGCGCCAGCAGCTTTTCCTTCCCAGTAGCGGGATCGGTAGATACGCAGTATTTT
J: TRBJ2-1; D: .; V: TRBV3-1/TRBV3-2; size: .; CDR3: CASSPAPGSYNEQFF; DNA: TGTGCCAGCAGCCCTGCACCAGGGTCCTACAATGAGCAGTTCTTC
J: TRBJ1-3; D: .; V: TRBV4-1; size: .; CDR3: CASSTVRRRNTIYF; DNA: TGCGCCAGCAGCACCGTGAGACGGCGGAACACCATATATTTT
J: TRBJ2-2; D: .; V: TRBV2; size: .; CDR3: CASSSGGMNTGELFF; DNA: TGTGCCAGCAGCTCAGGGGGGATGAACACCGGGGAGCTGTTTTTT
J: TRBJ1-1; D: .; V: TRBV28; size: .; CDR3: CASSLTEVNTEAFF; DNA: TGTGCCAGCAGTTTAACGGAGGTGAACACTGAAGCTTTCTTT